A single sample gave rise to the 30 T cell receptor beta chains below, sequenced in a study of blood T cell repertoires in COVID-19. Clones were sequenced by immunoSEQ multiplex PCR, and TCRdb holds only the in-frame ones, with some missing. This table has approximately 45,000 clones, 86% appearing once. Sequenced input: peripheral blood. These receptor sequences come from a woman at least 80 years old with acute or convalescent COVID-19.

The genes are TRBV6-6 and TRBJ1-4; TRBD1 matches at 8 bases. Trimming took 7 bases from V and 8 from J; bases not matched to a gene: 6. Germline V gene data show CDR1 as MNHNY and CDR2 as SVGAGI (reference sequence). This CDR3 has 13 residues. CDR3 sequence reads: CASNGQGYEKLFF. CDR3 nucleotide sequence: TGTGCCAGCAACGGACAGGGTTACGAAAAACTGTTTTTT.

The chain uses TRBV19 and TRBJ1-5; weak D call: TRBD1 (5 bases). V lost 3 bases to trimming and J lost 0 bases, with 15 bases between them. Per germline, CDR1 LNHDA and CDR2 SQIVND (reference sequence). This CDR3 region has 17 residues. CDR3 loop: CASSIRRGDNSNQPQHF. The CDR3 DNA sequence: TGTGCCAGTAGTATCAGAAGGGGTGATAATAGCAATCAGCCCCAGCATTTT.

The chain is built from TRBV4-1 and TRBJ1-3; D remains ambiguous. Germline loops: CDR1 MGHRA, CDR2 YSYEKL. This CDR3 has 15 amino acids. The V end was cut by 3 bases, the J end by 4 bases, with 13 bases between. The CDR3 sequence: CASSHGRGGGNTIYF. The CDR3 DNA follows: TGCGCCAGCAGCCATGGTCGGGGTGGAGGAAACACCATATATTTT.

The chain joins TRBV5-3 to TRBJ1-1, with 10 bases lining up with TRBD1. TRBV5-3 is filed as an ORF, its function uncertain. CDR3 length equals 16 residues. The junction had 7 bases not matched to a gene; V was cut back by 4 bases and J by 1 base. This CDR3 reads CARSADRGMKNTEAFF. The CDR3 bases are TGTGCCAGAAGCGCGGACAGGGGGATGAAGAACACTGAAGCTTTCTTT.

This clone was seen more than once but under ten times. The chain employs TRBV12-3 or TRBV12-4 and TRBJ2-7; the D gene is possibly TRBD2 (6 bases). There are 13 residues in the CDR3. Deletions cut 3 bases from V and 6 bases from J, with 12 bases between. CDR3 in amino acids: CASSLSEGGEQYF. The CDR3 DNA follows: TGTGCCAGCAGTTTGTCCGAGGGAGGCGAGCAGTACTTC.

This clone was seen only a few times. The rearrangement links TRBV10-2 to TRBJ1-3, with D perhaps matching TRBD1 (6 bases). The CDR3 length is 15 residues. V was trimmed by 4 bases and J by 0 bases, leaving 10 bases between them. Germline V gene sequence: CDR1 WSHSY, CDR2 SAAADI. CDR3 region: CASSVGQSSGNTIYF. CDR3 bases: TGCGCCAGCAGTGTAGGACAGAGCTCTGGAAACACCATATATTTT.

This clone was detected a few times. The chain is built from TRBV7-9 and TRBJ1-5; 8 bases line up with TRBD1. The trim removed 5 bases at V and 5 bases at J, leaving 2 bases unmatched. Germline V CDR1 and CDR2: SEHNR, FQNEAQ (reference sequence). The CDR3 length is 13 residues. CDR3 residues: CASSTTGDQPQHF. As DNA, the CDR3 is TGTGCCAGCAGCACGACAGGGGATCAGCCCCAGCATTTT. Filled out from reference TRBV7-9 and TRBJ1-5, the complete variable domain reads DTGVSQNPRHKITKRGQNVTFRCDPISEHNRLYWYRQTLGQGPEFLTYFQNEAQLEKSRLLSDRFSAERPKGSFSTLEIQRTEQGDSAMYLCASSTTGDQPQHFGDGTRLSIL.

The V and J genes are TRBV9 and TRBJ1-2; D may be TRBD1 (5 bases). The CDR3 consists of 14 residues. Germline V gene data show CDR1 as SGDLS and CDR2 as YYNGEE. Trimming left V 3 bases short and J 7 bases short, with 16 bases between. CDR3 protein: CASSAAGGAIGYTF. In DNA, the CDR3 is TGTGCCAGCAGCGCCGCCGGAGGGGCGATTGGCTACACCTTC.

This clone was counted only a few times. The genes are TRBV18 and TRBJ1-2, with 9 bases aligning to TRBD1. Germline values: CDR1 KGHSH, CDR2 LQKENI. This CDR3 is built from 16 residues. The trim removed 2 bases at V and 4 bases at J, leaving 8 bases unmatched. The CDR3 DNA follows: TGTGCCAGCTCACCATCCAGGACAGGGGCTGCCTATGGCTACACCTTC. This translates into CASSPSRTGAAYGYTF.

Note on this clone: The junction does not match germline at one end; this may be a read error. The J gene is TRBJ2-3, the V gene TRBV4-2, with 7 bases identical to TRBD1. The CDR3 is 13 residues long. Germline-derived CDR1 and CDR2 are LGHNA and YNFKEQ. The CDR3 sequence is CASSQAGQPLLNF. The CDR3 DNA reads TGTGCCAGCAGCCAAGCGGGACAGCCGCTGTTAAATTTT.

The chain recombines TRBV6-6 with TRBJ2-7; 10 positions match TRBD1. The germline V gene has CDR1 MNHNY and CDR2 SVGAGI (reference sequence). The CDR3 is 15 residues long. V was clipped by 4 bases and J by 4 bases; unmatched bases: 7. The CDR3 region is CASSFPQDRGYEQYF. The CDR3 DNA sequence: TGTGCCAGCAGTTTCCCTCAGGACAGGGGGTACGAGCAGTACTTC.

This clone was counted only a few times. V and J are TRBV7-9 and TRBJ1-2; D remains unclear. V was shortened by 5 bases and J by 4 bases, with 17 bases between the two germline ends. Looked up from germline, CDR1 is SEHNR and CDR2 is FQNEAQ (reference sequence). The CDR3 is made up of 15 amino acids. The CDR3 nucleotides are TGTGCCAGCAGCCCGGCAGCAAACCGGGGCTATGGCTACACCTTC. Protein sequence: CASSPAANRGYGYTF. Complete variable domain (other parts from reference TRBV7-9 and TRBJ1-2): DTGVSQNPRHKITKRGQNVTFRCDPISEHNRLYWYRQTLGQGPEFLTYFQNEAQLEKSRLLSDRFSAERPKGSFSTLEIQRTEQGDSAMYLCASSPAANRGYGYTFGSGTRLTVV.

CDR3 sequence: CASSFMGMGAYGYTF. For the CDR3, the DNA is TGTGCCAGCAGCTTCATGGGGATGGGGGCGTATGGCTACACCTTC. V and J are TRBV7-9 and TRBJ1-2; D is perhaps TRBD1 (6 bases). The germline V gene has CDR1 SEHNR and CDR2 FQNEAQ (reference sequence). The V end was cut by 3 bases, the J end by 5 bases, with 16 bases between. CDR3 length equals 15 residues.

The V gene is TRBV20-1, the J gene TRBJ2-2; D gene ambiguous. CDR3 size: 14 residues. The V gene lost 3 bases and the J gene lost 1 base, with 9 bases spanning the gap. Germline loops: CDR1 DFQATT, CDR2 SNEGSKA (reference sequence). In nucleotides, the CDR3 is TGCAGTGCTAGTAACCTAGAGAACACCGGGGAGCTGTTTTTT. This sequence encodes CSASNLENTGELFF.

The V call is TRBV6-2 or TRBV6-3, the J call TRBJ2-1, with a possible D match to TRBD1 (6 bases). There are 13 residues in the CDR3. Between the trimmed V and J ends, which lost 5 bases and 9 bases, there was a span of 14 bases. CDR1 is MNHEY and CDR2 is SVGEGT in the germline V gene. Here the CDR3 DNA reads TGTGCCAGCAGTGGGACCCTAGGGGGTGAGCAGTTCTTC. Translation: CASSGTLGGEQFF.

The rearrangement uses TRBV6-5 and TRBJ2-1, with 8 bases lining up with TRBD2. The CDR3 extends over 15 amino acids. V shed 6 bases, J shed 3 bases, and the junction held 7 bases outside the gene matches. The germline V gene encodes CDR1 MNHEY and CDR2 SVGAGI. CDR3 DNA sequence: TGTGCCAGCAGCAAGCCGGGACTAGACTACAATGAGCAGTTCTTC. This encodes CASSKPGLDYNEQFF.

V gene TRBV24-1 combines with J gene TRBJ2-1; 8 positions agree with TRBD2. V lost 3 bases and J lost 4; bases outside the gene matches: 7. Germline lookup yields CDR1 KGHDR and CDR2 SFDVKD. The CDR3 is made up of 16 amino acids. The CDR3 sequence: CATSDPSGGDYNEQFF. In DNA, the CDR3 is TGTGCCACCAGTGATCCTTCCGGGGGGGATTACAATGAGCAGTTCTTC.

V gene TRBV28 combines with J gene TRBJ2-1; TRBD2 might be the D (6 bases). The CDR3 is 15 residues long. CDR1 MDHEN and CDR2 SYDVKM come from the germline V gene. With 7 bases removed from V and 8 bases from J, the gap between germline ends came to 21 bases. CDR3 protein: CASTEKGLGRHEQFF. DNA of the CDR3: TGTGCCAGCACCGAAAAAGGCCTGGGGAGGCATGAGCAGTTCTTC.

The chain carries TRBV10-3 and TRBJ1-1, with D unresolved. Germline values: CDR1 ENHRY, CDR2 SYGVKD. V lost 5 bases, J lost 0 bases, and 4 bases lay in between. The CDR3 sequence is 12 residues long. The CDR3 coding sequence is TGTGCCATCAGTCGGGTGAACACTGAAGCTTTCTTT. Its translation is CAISRVNTEAFF.

The chain employs TRBV3-1 (or the pseudogene TRBV3-2) and TRBJ1-2; 7 positions agree with TRBD1. This CDR3 is built from 13 residues. Germline assignment: CDR1 LGHDT and CDR2 YNNKEL (reference sequence). With 0 bases clipped from V and 8 bases from J, the junction kept 3 bases outside the gene matches. The CDR3 DNA follows: TGTGCCAGCAGCCAAGAGTCAGGGGGAGGCTACACCTTC. Protein sequence: CASSQESGGGYTF.

This sequence joins TRBV5-4 and TRBJ2-3, with 8 bases lining up with TRBD2. V gave up 3 bases and J gave up 4 bases; unmatched junction bases: 10. This CDR3 comprises 16 residues. The germline CDR1 and CDR2 sequences are SGHNT and YYREEE (reference sequence). Written as DNA, the CDR3 is TGTGCCAGCAGCTCCCGGGGACGGGGGGGGCCAGATACGCAGTATTTT. Protein sequence: CASSSRGRGGPDTQYF.

CDR3 coding DNA: TGCGCCAGCAGCTTGGACACTAGTCAGCCCCAGCATTTT. Translated: CASSLDTSQPQHF. The chain employs TRBV5-1 and TRBJ1-5; D is ambiguous. The CDR3 is 13 amino acids. Between the trimmed V and J ends, which lost 0 bases and 6 bases, there was a span of 7 bases. The germline V gene encodes CDR1 SGHRS and CDR2 YFSETQ.

This chain connects TRBV7-2 to TRBJ2-5; D unresolved. The germline V gene has CDR1 SGHTA and CDR2 FQGNSA. The CDR3 sequence is 13 residues long. Trimming cost V 5 bases and J 0 bases, with 7 bases left between them. The CDR3 DNA sequence: TGTGCCAGCAGCCCTACGAACCAAGAGACCCAGTACTTC. The encoded protein is CASSPTNQETQYF.

The chain links TRBV11-3 to TRBJ2-2; D is undetermined. Per the germline V gene, CDR1 is SGHNT and CDR2 is YENEEA. This CDR3 comprises 14 residues. The V end lost 1 base, the J end lost 3 bases, and 6 bases lay between the germline ends. The CDR3 region is CASSLGLDTGELFF. CDR3 nucleotides: TGTGCCAGCAGCTTAGGGCTAGACACCGGGGAGCTGTTTTTT.

This chain connects TRBV11-3 to TRBJ2-2, with 7 bases lining up with TRBD2. CDR1 SGHNT and CDR2 YENEEA come from the germline V gene. The CDR3 is 15 residues long. Trimming cost V 1 base and J 1 base; bases outside gene matches: 0. Here the CDR3 reads CASSLAGGNTGELFF. The CDR3 nucleotides read TGTGCCAGCAGCTTAGCGGGAGGGAACACCGGGGAGCTGTTTTTT.

This chain links TRBV5-1 with TRBJ2-7; 7 nucleotides match TRBD2. This CDR3 is built from 15 residues. Looked up from germline, CDR1 is SGHRS and CDR2 is YFSETQ. Trimming removed 4 bases from V and 0 bases from J; junction bases left unmatched: 7. The CDR3 coding sequence is TGCGCCAGCAGCCTGGCAGCGGGGTCCTCCTACGAGCAGTACTTC. Translating it yields CASSLAAGSSYEQYF.

V is TRBV6-5 and J is TRBJ1-1, with D hard to call. The CDR3 extends over 14 amino acids. Germline-derived CDR1 and CDR2 are MNHEY and SVGAGI. Trimming stripped 3 bases from V and 4 bases from J, with 12 bases between. The CDR3 region is CASSYQRLGTEAFF. The CDR3 nucleotides read TGTGCCAGCAGTTATCAGAGGCTAGGCACTGAAGCTTTCTTT.

The gene calls are TRBV4-2 and TRBJ2-2; 7 nucleotides align to TRBD1. V trimming: 0 bases; J trimming: 6 bases; junction bases outside the gene matches: 10. The CDR3 totals 17 residues. CDR1 LGHNA and CDR2 YNFKEQ come from the germline V gene. CDR3 protein: CASSQERRGYTPGELFF. CDR3 nucleotides: TGTGCCAGCAGCCAAGAGCGCAGGGGGTATACCCCCGGGGAGCTGTTTTTT.

This clone was counted between two and nine times. V gene TRBV7-2 combines with J gene TRBJ1-1, with 8 bases fitting TRBD1. After removal of 1 base from V and 3 bases from J, the junction contained 4 bases not matched to a gene. This CDR3 spans 15 amino acids. CDR1 and CDR2 (germline): SGHTA, FQGNSA. CDR3 bases: TGTGCCAGCAGCTTAGATAGGACAGGGTACACTGAAGCTTTCTTT. It codes for CASSLDRTGYTEAFF. Complete variable domain (other parts from reference TRBV7-2 and TRBJ1-1): GAGVSQSPSNKVTEKGKDVELRCDPISGHTALYWYRQSLGQGLEFLIYFQGNSAPDKSGLPSDRFSAERTGGSVSTLTIQRTQQEDSAVYLCASSLDRTGYTEAFFGQGTRLTVV.

The rearrangement joins TRBV7-2 to TRBJ1-2; TRBD1 agrees at 7 bases. Per germline, CDR1 SGHTA and CDR2 FQGNSA. The ends lost 4 bases at V and 1 base at J; junction bases unmatched: 6. The CDR3 runs to 15 residues. CDR3 sequence reads: CASSSRQGDNYGYTF. In DNA form, the CDR3 reads TGTGCCAGCAGCTCCCGACAGGGAGATAACTATGGCTACACCTTC.